This T cell receptor beta chain was found in a study of T cell clonality in common variable immunodeficiency. Produced via immunoSEQ multiplex PCR; TCRdb's table is partial and in-frame only. The sample contains around 81,000 clones, none occurring once; 0.8% lies in the top ten. Germline V CDR1 and CDR2: LGHNT, FRNRAP. The CDR3 length is 14 residues. V lost 4 bases, J lost 5 bases, and 14 bases lay in between. This clone has ten or more counts. With the read ending 3 residues before the CDR3 end, the germline J gene is used to fill in that end. Specimen: peripheral blood mononuclear cells. V usage is TRBV12-5 and J usage is TRBJ2-5, with D perhaps TRBD1 or TRBD2 (5 bases each). The clonotype comes from a person aged 18-70 years in good health. The chain's CDR3 is CASGSEGIWETQYF. Partial CDR3 DNA: TGTGCTAGTGGTTCCGAGGGGATCTGGGAGACC.